The 21 T cell receptor beta chains below come from one sample, sequenced in a study of blood T cell repertoires in COVID-19. Here immunoSEQ multiplex PCR was the method, and the copy in TCRdb shows in-frame clones only, minus some. Of tens of thousands of clones in the sample, 75% to 95% were seen once. The sequenced sample was peripheral blood. These receptors originate from a human donor with active COVID-19. The donor label of this sample is uncertain.

V usage is TRBV7-9 and J usage is TRBJ2-3, with 7 bases identical to TRBD2. V shed 7 bases, J shed 3 bases, and the junction held 16 bases outside the gene matches. This CDR3 has 17 amino acids. Germline lookup yields CDR1 SEHNR and CDR2 FQNEAQ (reference sequence). In DNA form, the CDR3 reads TGTGCCAGCACTTTAAACCGGGGTATTAGCGGGACAGATACGCAGTATTTT. It codes for CASTLNRGISGTDTQYF. Combining the CDR3 with reference TRBV7-9 and TRBJ2-3 gives the whole variable domain DTGVSQNPRHKITKRGQNVTFRCDPISEHNRLYWYRQTLGQGPEFLTYFQNEAQLEKSRLLSDRFSAERPKGSFSTLEIQRTEQGDSAMYLCASTLNRGISGTDTQYFGPGTRLTVL.

The chain links TRBV18 to TRBJ2-1; D is possibly TRBD1 (5 bases). Trimming pared 2 bases from V and 8 bases from J, leaving 13 bases between. The CDR3 is 14 residues long. Germline V gives CDR1 KGHSH, CDR2 LQKENI. The CDR3 protein is CASSPVAVGHEQFF. The CDR3 nucleotides read TGTGCCAGCTCACCAGTTGCGGTGGGGCATGAGCAGTTCTTC. The full variable domain, its missing parts supplied by reference TRBV18 and TRBJ2-1, is NAGVMQNPRHLVRRRGQEARLRCSPMKGHSHVYWYRQLPEEGLKFMVYLQKENIIDESGMPKERFSAEFPKEGPSILRIQQVVRGDSAAYFCASSPVAVGHEQFFGPGTRLTVL.

V is TRBV11-2 and J is TRBJ1-1; D may be TRBD1 (6 bases). Germline V gene sequence: CDR1 SGHAT, CDR2 FQNNGV. The V and J ends lost 6 bases and 1 base respectively, with 15 bases between them. This CDR3 has 15 residues. The CDR3 DNA sequence: TGTGCCAGCAGACCCACCAAGGGACAGAACACTGAAGCTTTCTTT. This encodes CASRPTKGQNTEAFF.

The CDR3 coding sequence is TGTGCCAGCAGTTTCCAGAACACTGAAGCTTTCTTT. It is translated as CASSFQNTEAFF. The chain is built from TRBV2 and TRBJ1-1; D is unresolved. Deletions cut 5 bases from V and 1 base from J, with 5 bases between. The germline gives CDR1 SNHLY, CDR2 FYNNEI. The CDR3 is made up of 12 amino acids.

The genes are TRBV6-6 and TRBJ2-2; D is possibly TRBD2 (5 bases). The V gene lost 6 bases and the J gene lost 0 bases, with 14 bases spanning the gap. Per the germline V gene, CDR1 is MNHNY and CDR2 is SVGAGI (reference sequence). The CDR3 totals 16 residues. CDR3 coding DNA: TGTGCCAGCAGCCCGATAGGACTCCCGAACACCGGGGAGCTGTTTTTT. Protein sequence: CASSPIGLPNTGELFF.

This clone has just one count. The chain has TRBV20-1 and TRBJ1-1, with TRBD1 matching over 11 bases. Germline V gene data show CDR1 as DFQATT and CDR2 as SNEGSKA (reference sequence). Trimming took 3 bases from V and 4 from J; bases not matched to a gene: 4. The CDR3 is made up of 14 amino acids. CDR3 sequence (DNA): TGCAGTGCTAGTAGGACAGGGGGCCTCACTGAAGCTTTCTTT. Translating gives CSASRTGGLTEAFF.

V usage is TRBV7-2 and J usage is TRBJ2-1; D might be TRBD2 (6 bases). Trimming left V 5 bases short and J 7 bases short, with 15 bases between. There are 14 residues in the CDR3. Looked up from germline, CDR1 is SGHTA and CDR2 is FQGNSA. The CDR3 coding sequence is TGTGCCAGCAGCCCGACTACGGGGGAGAATGAGCAGTTCTTC. It specifies CASSPTTGENEQFF.

This chain uses TRBV5-1 with TRBJ2-1; 8 bases align to TRBD2. The V gene's germline CDR1 is SGHRS and CDR2 YFSETQ. The CDR3 runs 14 residues. After removal of 5 bases from V and 4 bases from J, the junction contained 5 bases not matched to a gene. CDR3 DNA: TGCGCCAGCAGGATTAGCGGGGAGTACAATGAGCAGTTCTTC. Translating gives CASRISGEYNEQFF.

V usage is TRBV5-1 and J usage is TRBJ2-2; D is perhaps TRBD1 (6 bases). The CDR3 totals 15 residues. Between the trimmed V and J ends, which lost 0 bases and 5 bases, there was a span of 11 bases. The germline CDR1 and CDR2 sequences are SGHRS and YFSETQ. The CDR3 here is CASSLVGQPTGELFF. The CDR3 bases are TGCGCCAGCAGCTTGGTGGGACAACCGACCGGGGAGCTGTTTTTT.

In this sample, this clone turned up once. The chain joins TRBV29-1 to TRBJ2-7; D perhaps matches TRBD2 (5 bases). The V end lost 6 bases, the J end lost 1 base, and 13 bases lay between the germline ends. The germline gives CDR1 SQVTM, CDR2 ANQGSEA. The CDR3 runs 13 residues. For the CDR3, the DNA is TGCAGCGTCGGGAAGAGCGCATCCTACGAGCAGTACTTC. Translated: CSVGKSASYEQYF.

The rearrangement links TRBV29-1 to TRBJ1-4; TRBD1 agrees at 8 bases. Trimming cost V 6 bases and J 8 bases; bases outside gene matches: 11. CDR1 and CDR2 from the germline V gene are SQVTM and ANQGSEA. The CDR3 loop spans 14 amino acids. The CDR3, as DNA: TGCAGCGTCGCCGACAGGGGACTTAGCGAAAAACTGTTTTTT. Translated: CSVADRGLSEKLFF.

The V and J genes are TRBV11-3 and TRBJ2-3; 11 nucleotides match TRBD2. CDR1 is SGHNT, CDR2 YENEEA, per germline. With V trimmed by 5 bases and J by 1 base, 5 bases remained unmatched. CDR3 length equals 16 residues. This CDR3 reads CASSIAGGRGTDTQYF. CDR3 sequence (DNA): TGTGCCAGCAGCATAGCGGGAGGGCGGGGCACAGATACGCAGTATTTT.

This chain joins TRBV19 and TRBJ1-5; TRBD1 agrees at 7 bases. Trimming removed 5 bases from V and 6 bases from J; junction bases left unmatched: 7. In germline, CDR1 is LNHDA, CDR2 SQIVND (reference sequence). This CDR3 comprises 14 residues. This chain's CDR3 is CASSRQGGGQPQHF. In DNA, the CDR3 is TGTGCCAGTAGTCGACAGGGAGGAGGTCAGCCCCAGCATTTT. The full variable domain, its missing parts supplied by reference TRBV19 and TRBJ1-5, is DGGITQSPKYLFRKEGQNVTLSCEQNLNHDAMYWYRQDPGQGLRLIYYSQIVNDFQKGDIAEGYSVSREKKESFPLTVTSAQKNPTAFYLCASSRQGGGQPQHFGDGTRLSIL.

V and J are TRBV30 and TRBJ2-7; 7 bases are a match to TRBD1. J lost 0 bases, V lost 4 bases, and 3 bases had no gene match. Germline assignment: CDR1 GTSNPN and CDR2 SVGIG (reference sequence). The CDR3 length is 13 residues. The CDR3 is CAWKRTGSYEQYF. The CDR3 DNA sequence: TGTGCCTGGAAGCGGACAGGCTCCTACGAGCAGTACTTC.

The rearrangement uses TRBV28 and TRBJ2-7, with D tentatively TRBD2 (5 bases). There are 12 residues in the CDR3. Germline loops: CDR1 MDHEN, CDR2 SYDVKM. V was clipped by 3 bases and J by 6 bases, with 9 bases between them. CDR3 residues: CASSLAGGEQYF. CDR3 nucleotides: TGTGCCAGCAGTTTGGCTGGAGGCGAGCAGTACTTC. Full variable domain (outside the CDR3, taken from reference TRBV28 and TRBJ2-7): DVKVTQSSRYLVKRTGEKVFLECVQDMDHENMFWYRQDPGLGLRLIYFSYDVKMKEKGDIPEGYSVSREKKERFSLILESASTNQTSMYLCASSLAGGEQYFGPGTRLTVT.

This chain links TRBV4-3 with TRBJ2-2, with 7 bases fitting TRBD1. Germline CDR1 LGHNA, CDR2 YSLEER. The CDR3 consists of 20 residues. V was pared by 0 bases and J by 0 bases, with 13 bases of the junction left unmatched. The CDR3 nucleotides read TGCGCCAGCAGCCAAGATTGGGCAGGGGGAGCGGCCGCGAACACCGGGGAGCTGTTTTTT. Protein product: CASSQDWAGGAAANTGELFF.

V gene TRBV5-4 combines with J gene TRBJ2-5; 10 positions agree with TRBD1. This CDR3 has 15 amino acids. J was trimmed by 5 bases and V by 4 bases; bases with no gene match: 8. Germline assignment: CDR1 SGHNT and CDR2 YYREEE (reference sequence). DNA for the CDR3: TGTGCCAGCAGCGCCCGGACAGGGGGAGAGGAGACCCAGTACTTC. Translated: CASSARTGGEETQYF.

The chain recombines TRBV6-5 with TRBJ1-6; 8 bases map to TRBD1. The CDR3 extends over 14 amino acids. After removal of 6 bases from V and 8 bases from J, the junction contained 6 bases not matched to a gene. Per the germline V gene, CDR1 is MNHEY and CDR2 is SVGAGI. This CDR3 is CASSLGQGHSPLHF. The DNA for the CDR3 is TGTGCCAGCAGCCTCGGACAGGGACATTCACCCCTCCACTTT.

This clone was observed once. This chain joins TRBV7-8 and TRBJ1-5; TRBD1 matches 10 bases. The CDR3 has 15 residues. The J segment lost 3 bases and the V segment lost 5 bases, leaving 4 bases of the junction unmatched. CDR1 is SGHVS, CDR2 FQNEAQ, per germline. CDR3 in DNA: TGTGCCAGCAGCCGGGGACAGGGGATCAATCAGCCCCAGCATTTT. This translates into CASSRGQGINQPQHF.

V usage is TRBV19 and J usage is TRBJ2-3, with D possibly TRBD2 on 5 matching bases. The germline V gene has CDR1 LNHDA and CDR2 SQIVND (reference sequence). The V end lost 4 bases, the J end lost 5 bases, and 16 bases lay between the germline ends. CDR3 length: 15 amino acids. The CDR3 loop is CASSSSSNLGDTQYF. The CDR3 bases are TGTGCCAGTAGTAGTTCTAGCAACCTGGGAGATACGCAGTATTTT.

The CDR3 DNA reads as TGTGCCAGCAGACTGACAGGGGGAAATGAGCAGTTCTTC. Its translation is CASRLTGGNEQFF. V usage is TRBV28 and J usage is TRBJ2-1; 9 bases line up with TRBD1. The CDR3 sequence is 13 residues long. CDR1 and CDR2 (germline): MDHEN, SYDVKM. The trim removed 6 bases at V and 7 bases at J, leaving 4 bases unmatched.